Below, 19 T cell receptor beta chains from the same sample are listed, as sequenced in a study of T cells in Graves' hyperthyroidism and ophthalmopathy. Amplified TCR beta CDR3 regions came from RNA transcripts. First-round RT-PCR targeting the TCR CDR3 was performed with the HTBI primer set. TCRdb reanalysed the multiplex PCR reads using MiXCR and keeps one entry per CDR3 protein. Altogether around 580,000 distinct CDR3 sequences are present, 40% to 55% being singletons, with the ten largest covering around 8%. Material for sequencing was peripheral blood or thyroid tissue (not recorded which). The receptor set was obtained from a woman in her late teens or twenties with Graves' hyperthyroidism.

This clonotype was seen ten or more times. CDR3 region: CASSLYGYEQYF. The CDR3 DNA sequence: TGTGCCAGCAGTTTATATGGCTACGAGCAGTACTTC. The chain joins TRBV27 to TRBJ2-7; no definite D call. From germline, CDR1 is MNHEY and CDR2 SMNVEV (reference sequence). This CDR3 has 12 amino acids. The V and J ends lost 1 base and 3 bases respectively, with 4 bases between them.

This clonotype appeared a few times. The V call is TRBV20-1, the J call TRBJ1-5, with TRBD1 matching over 11 bases. Trimming removed 5 bases from V and 4 bases from J; junction bases left unmatched: 7. Germline assignment: CDR1 DFQATT and CDR2 SNEGSKA (reference sequence). CDR3 length: 15 residues. The CDR3 DNA is TGCAGTGCTGTCCGGGACAGGGGGGTAAATCAGCCCCAGCATTTT. Its translation: CSAVRDRGVNQPQHF.

This clonotype was detected ten times or more. The gene calls are TRBV7-8 and TRBJ2-7; D not resolved. The CDR3 is made up of 13 amino acids. Trimming took 4 bases from V and 2 from J, leaving 9 bases between them. Germline loops: CDR1 SGHVS, CDR2 FQNEAQ. The CDR3 coding sequence is TGTGCCAGCAGCTCCTTACGAACCTACGAGCAGTACTTC. This sequence encodes CASSSLRTYEQYF.

Note on this clonotype: It may be a read error: a sequence one base away is much more abundant. The rearrangement links TRBV10-3 to TRBJ2-3, with 8 bases lining up with TRBD2. The CDR3 covers 12 residues. Looked up from germline, CDR1 is ENHRY and CDR2 is SYGVKD. In DNA, the CDR3 is TGTGCCACGGGAGGGAGCGCAGATACGAAGTATTTT. Translated, it gives CATGGSADTKYF.

V gene TRBV5-4 combines with J gene TRBJ2-2, with D possibly TRBD2 on 6 matching bases. The CDR3 runs to 14 residues. With 3 bases removed from V and 4 bases from J, the gap between germline ends came to 10 bases. CDR1 SGHNT and CDR2 YYREEE come from the germline V gene (reference sequence). In nucleotides, the CDR3 is TGTGCCAGCAGCTCCTCGACTAGCACCGGGGAGCTGTTTTTT. Translating gives CASSSSTSTGELFF.

This clonotype was counted only a few times. The V gene is TRBV27, the J gene TRBJ2-2; the D gene is possibly TRBD2 (6 bases). The CDR3 totals 14 residues. The V gene lost 9 bases and the J gene lost 4 bases, with 15 bases spanning the gap. The germline V gene encodes CDR1 MNHEY and CDR2 SMNVEV (reference sequence). Here the CDR3 reads CARTGSVATGELFF. As DNA, the CDR3 is TGTGCCAGAACCGGGAGCGTGGCCACCGGGGAGCTGTTTTTT.

Here the CDR3 DNA reads TGTGCCAGTAGTGATCCTAAGCGGACCTTACACACAGATACGCAGTATTTT. This codes for CASSDPKRTLHTDTQYF. The J gene is TRBJ2-3, the V gene TRBV19; a possible D gene is TRBD2 (5 bases). CDR3 length equals 17 residues. Trimming removed 5 bases at V and 2 bases at J, with 20 bases between. Germline V CDR1 and CDR2: LNHDA, SQIVND (reference sequence).

In its sample, this clonotype was seen many times. The rearrangement joins TRBV20-1 to TRBJ1-5; D is ambiguous. The CDR3 covers 13 residues. CDR1 is DFQATT, CDR2 SNEGSKA, per germline (reference sequence). The V and J ends lost 4 bases and 0 bases respectively, with 7 bases between them. The CDR3 region is CSAIENSNQPQHF. CDR3 in DNA: TGCAGTGCTATAGAGAATAGCAATCAGCCCCAGCATTTT.

This sequence joins TRBV25-1 and TRBJ2-7, with D hard to call. The V and J ends lost 4 bases and 3 bases respectively, with 22 bases between them. The CDR3 is made up of 17 amino acids. The germline V gene has CDR1 MGHDK and CDR2 SYGVNS. The CDR3 DNA is TGTGCCAGCAGTGCTAGGTGGCGGAGACCGCTACACTACGAGCAGTACTTC. It yields the protein CASSARWRRPLHYEQYF.

This clonotype has ten or more counts. The gene calls are TRBV25-1 and TRBJ1-2, with D perhaps TRBD1 (5 bases). Germline V lookup: CDR1 MGHDK, CDR2 SYGVNS. Trimming shortened V by 7 bases and J by 7 bases, and 16 bases separated the two germline ends. This CDR3 contains 13 residues. CDR3 sequence: CASNPGPGSGYTF. The DNA for the CDR3 is TGTGCCAGCAACCCGGGACCGGGGTCTGGCTACACCTTC.

This clonotype was seen just once. V gene TRBV2 combines with J gene TRBJ1-2; D unresolved. Germline CDR1 and CDR2: SNHLY and FYNNEI. The CDR3 contains 11 residues. V lost 7 bases to trimming and J lost 5 bases, with 8 bases between them. The CDR3: CASTRRYGYTF. CDR3 DNA sequence: TGTGCCAGCACCAGGAGATATGGCTACACCTTC. The variable domain in full, completed from reference TRBV2 and TRBJ1-2, reads EPEVTQTPSHQVTQMGQEVILRCVPISNHLYFYWYRQILGQKVEFLVSFYNNEISEKSEIFDDQFSVERPDGSNFTLKIRSTKLEDSAMYFCASTRRYGYTFGSGTRLTVV.

Details on this clonotype: A junction end diverges from the germline sequence, so it may reflect a read error. The rearrangement joins TRBV25-1 to TRBJ1-1; no firm D call. Germline V gene data show CDR1 as MGHDK and CDR2 as SYGVNS. This CDR3 comprises 13 residues. The CDR3 region is CASREFRNTEAFF. The DNA of the CDR3 is TGTGCCAGCAGGGAATTCAGAAACACTGAAGCTTTCTTT.

This chain connects TRBV20-1 to TRBJ2-7, with TRBD1 matching over 12 bases. This CDR3 has 14 residues. Trimming removed 2 bases from V and 5 bases from J; junction bases left unmatched: 4. Germline lookup yields CDR1 DFQATT and CDR2 SNEGSKA (reference sequence). The CDR3 region is CSARPGQGAHEQYF. The CDR3 nucleotides read TGCAGTGCTAGACCGGGACAGGGGGCCCACGAGCAGTACTTC.

The chain couples TRBV12-3 or TRBV12-4 to TRBJ1-1; unclear D gene. The germline V and J ends were trimmed by 4 bases and 11 bases, with 14 bases remaining between them. The CDR3 is made up of 12 amino acids. This CDR3 is CASSSGSARAFF. The CDR3 DNA reads as TGTGCCAGCAGTTCGGGGTCGGCGAGGGCTTTCTTT.

This clonotype was counted many times. The V gene is TRBV5-1, the J gene TRBJ1-6; D unresolved. V was shortened by 2 bases and J by 3 bases, with 9 bases between the two germline ends. The length of the CDR3 is 15 residues. In germline, CDR1 is SGHRS, CDR2 YFSETQ. The CDR3 here is CASSFVGNYNSPLHF. CDR3 nucleotide sequence: TGCGCCAGCAGCTTTGTAGGGAACTATAATTCACCCCTCCACTTT.

The chain carries TRBV29-1 and TRBJ2-6; TRBD1 is a possible D gene (6 bases). The CDR3 contains 16 residues. Germline values: CDR1 SQVTM, CDR2 ANQGSEA. Trimming stripped 4 bases from V and 0 bases from J, with 13 bases between. CDR3 amino acids: CSVGDRLSSGANVLTF. For the CDR3, the DNA is TGCAGCGTTGGAGACAGGTTAAGCTCTGGGGCCAACGTCCTGACTTTC.

V gene TRBV29-1 combines with J gene TRBJ1-3; D gene ambiguous. The CDR3 consists of 13 residues. Trimming removed 6 bases at V and 4 bases at J, with 13 bases between. In germline, CDR1 is SQVTM, CDR2 ANQGSEA. As DNA, the CDR3 is TGCAGCGTCCTCAGCGACTCCGGAAACACCATATATTTT. It translates to CSVLSDSGNTIYF.

Turning to this clonotype: A much larger clone differs by one base, so this may be a read error. The chain joins TRBV4-3 to TRBJ1-2; D is possibly TRBD1 (6 bases). The CDR3 is made up of 16 amino acids. The V end lost 0 bases, the J end lost 5 bases, and 16 bases lay between the germline ends. Looked up from germline, CDR1 is LGHNA and CDR2 is YSLEER. The CDR3 nucleotides read TGCGCCAGCAGCCAAGACGGCTCAGGGGCAAGATATGGCTACACCTTC. It translates to CASSQDGSGARYGYTF.

This clonotype was found many times. V gene TRBV6-1 combines with J gene TRBJ2-5; TRBD2 matches 10 bases. Trimming removed 9 bases from V and 0 bases from J; junction bases left unmatched: 13. This CDR3 is built from 17 residues. Per the germline V gene, CDR1 is MNHNS and CDR2 is SASEGT. The CDR3 DNA sequence: TGTGCCAGTAAGCAAGCCCCCGGGACTAGCGACCAAGAGACCCAGTACTTC. This codes for CASKQAPGTSDQETQYF.